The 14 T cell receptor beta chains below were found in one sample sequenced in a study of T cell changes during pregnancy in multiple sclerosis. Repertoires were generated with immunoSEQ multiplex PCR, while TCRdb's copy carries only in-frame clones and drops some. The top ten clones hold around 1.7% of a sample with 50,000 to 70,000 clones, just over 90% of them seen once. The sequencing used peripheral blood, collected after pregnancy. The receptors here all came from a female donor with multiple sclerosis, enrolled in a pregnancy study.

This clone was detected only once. The CDR3 nucleotides read TGTGCCACCTCAAGCGGGAGCGGCTACAATGAGCAGTTCTTC. Translation gives CATSSGSGYNEQFF. This chain joins TRBV9 and TRBJ2-1; 8 nucleotides line up with TRBD2. Germline loops: CDR1 SGDLS, CDR2 YYNGEE. The V gene end was trimmed by 9 bases and the J gene end by 3 bases; junction bases not matched to a gene: 8. CDR3 size: 14 residues.

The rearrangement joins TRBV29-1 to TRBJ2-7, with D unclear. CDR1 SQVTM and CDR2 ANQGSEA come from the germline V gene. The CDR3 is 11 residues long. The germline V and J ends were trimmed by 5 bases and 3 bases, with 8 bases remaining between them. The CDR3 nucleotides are TGCAGCGTTCAACAGAGCTACGAGCAGTACTTC. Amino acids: CSVQQSYEQYF.

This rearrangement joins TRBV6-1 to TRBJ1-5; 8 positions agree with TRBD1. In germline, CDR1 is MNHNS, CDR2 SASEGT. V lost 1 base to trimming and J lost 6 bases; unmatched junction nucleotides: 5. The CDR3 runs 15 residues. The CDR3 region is CASSEGRGPFQPQHF. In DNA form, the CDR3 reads TGTGCCAGCAGTGAAGGCAGGGGGCCCTTTCAGCCCCAGCATTTT.

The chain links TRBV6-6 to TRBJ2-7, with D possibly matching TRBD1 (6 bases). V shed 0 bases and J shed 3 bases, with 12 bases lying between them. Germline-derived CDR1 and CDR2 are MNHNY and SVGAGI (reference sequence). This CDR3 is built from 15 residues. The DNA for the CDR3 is TGTGCCAGCAGTTACTCGACAGGCAAAGTCTACGAGCAGTACTTC. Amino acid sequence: CASSYSTGKVYEQYF.

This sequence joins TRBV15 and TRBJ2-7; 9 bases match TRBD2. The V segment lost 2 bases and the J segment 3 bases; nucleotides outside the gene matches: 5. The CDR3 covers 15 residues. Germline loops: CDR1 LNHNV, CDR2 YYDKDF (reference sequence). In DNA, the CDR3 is TGTGCCACCAGCAGACCGGGACTAGCTTTCTACGAGCAGTACTTC. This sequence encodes CATSRPGLAFYEQYF.

As DNA, the CDR3 is TGTGCCAGCAGTGGCTCGGGACTACAATACGTGGAGTATTTT. Protein: CASSGSGLQYVEYF. The chain couples TRBV28 to TRBJ2-3; TRBD2 agrees at 7 bases. Germline V lookup: CDR1 MDHEN, CDR2 SYDVKM. V shed 5 bases, J shed 13 bases, and the junction held 15 bases outside the gene matches. This CDR3 has 14 amino acids. Supplemented by reference TRBV28 and TRBJ2-3, the full variable domain reads DVKVTQSSRYLVKRTGEKVFLECVQDMDHENMFWYRQDPGLGLRLIYFSYDVKMKEKGDIPEGYSVSREKKERFSLILESASTNQTSMYLCASSGSGLQYVEYFGPGTRLTVL.

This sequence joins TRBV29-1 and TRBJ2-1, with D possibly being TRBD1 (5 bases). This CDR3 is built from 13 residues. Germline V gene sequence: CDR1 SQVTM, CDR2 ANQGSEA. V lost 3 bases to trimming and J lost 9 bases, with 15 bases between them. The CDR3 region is CSVDGAGRSEQFF. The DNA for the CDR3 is TGCAGCGTTGATGGGGCAGGGCGTAGTGAGCAGTTCTTC.

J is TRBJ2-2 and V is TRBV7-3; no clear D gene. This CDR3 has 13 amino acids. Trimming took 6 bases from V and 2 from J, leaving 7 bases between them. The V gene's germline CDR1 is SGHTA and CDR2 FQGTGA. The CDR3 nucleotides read TGTGCCAGCAGGTTTCCTAACACCGGGGAGCTGTTTTTT. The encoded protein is CASRFPNTGELFF.

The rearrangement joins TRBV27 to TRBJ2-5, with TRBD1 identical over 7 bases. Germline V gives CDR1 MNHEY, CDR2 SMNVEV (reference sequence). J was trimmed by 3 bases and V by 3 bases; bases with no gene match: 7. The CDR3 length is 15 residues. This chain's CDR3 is CASSLGRQGKETQYF. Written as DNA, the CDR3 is TGTGCCAGCAGTTTGGGCCGACAGGGAAAAGAGACCCAGTACTTC.

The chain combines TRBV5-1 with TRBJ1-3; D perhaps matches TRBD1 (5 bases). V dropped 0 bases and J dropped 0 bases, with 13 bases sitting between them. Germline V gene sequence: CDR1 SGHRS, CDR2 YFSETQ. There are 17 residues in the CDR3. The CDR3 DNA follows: TGCGCCAGCAGCTTGGACAGGCCCATTCACTCTGGAAACACCATATATTTT. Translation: CASSLDRPIHSGNTIYF.

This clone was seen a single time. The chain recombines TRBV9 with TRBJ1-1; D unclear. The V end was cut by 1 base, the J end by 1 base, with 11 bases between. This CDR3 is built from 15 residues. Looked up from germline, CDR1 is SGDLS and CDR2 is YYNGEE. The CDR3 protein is CASSVTGLSNTEAFF. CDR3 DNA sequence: TGTGCCAGCAGCGTAACGGGTCTCTCGAACACTGAAGCTTTCTTT.

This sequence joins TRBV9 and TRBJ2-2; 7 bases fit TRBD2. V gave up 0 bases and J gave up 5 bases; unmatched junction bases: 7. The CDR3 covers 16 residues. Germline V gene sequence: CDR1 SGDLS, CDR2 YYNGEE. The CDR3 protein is CASSVGLAEGTGELFF. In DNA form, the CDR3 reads TGTGCCAGCAGCGTAGGACTAGCCGAGGGTACCGGGGAGCTGTTTTTT.

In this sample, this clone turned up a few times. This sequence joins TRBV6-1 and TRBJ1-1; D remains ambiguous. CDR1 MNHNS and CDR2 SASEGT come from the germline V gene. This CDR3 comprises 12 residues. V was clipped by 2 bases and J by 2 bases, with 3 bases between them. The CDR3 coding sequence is TGTGCCAGCAGTGAAACAAACACTGAAGCTTTCTTT. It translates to CASSETNTEAFF.

The CDR3 DNA sequence: TGTGCCAGCAGCTTACGACTCGGGGTGGAGACCCAGTACTTC. As protein: CASSLRLGVETQYF. The rearrangement joins TRBV11-2 to TRBJ2-5; TRBD2 might be the D (5 bases). Trimming removed 2 bases from V and 5 bases from J, with 12 bases in between. The CDR3 has 14 residues. Germline V CDR1 and CDR2: SGHAT, FQNNGV.